This passage covers 9 T cell receptor beta chains from one sample sequenced in a study of T-cell memory formation after mild COVID-19. TCRdb re-analysed the 5' RACE reads in MiXCR, keeping a single row per CDR3 protein. The profile shows about 250,000 distinct CDR3 sequences, about 20% of them singletons. Sequenced sample: PBMCs or a T cell subset sorted from them (not recorded which). The receptors stem from a man aged 18 to 29 who had mild COVID-19 (a few samples of this study predate the infection). Cell type and time point are not known.

The rearrangement joins TRBV6-5 to TRBJ1-2, with 8 bases fitting TRBD1. CDR1 is MNHEY, CDR2 SVGAGI, per germline. This CDR3 is 14 amino acids long. V was pared by 6 bases and J by 7 bases, with 10 bases of the junction left unmatched. The CDR3 DNA follows: TGTGCCAGCAGCGCCCGACAGGGGCGAGTTGGCTACACCTTC. Its translation is CASSARQGRVGYTF.

V usage is TRBV6-5 and J usage is TRBJ2-3; maybe TRBD2 (5 bases). V gave up 2 bases and J gave up 6 bases, with 12 bases separating them. Germline CDR1 and CDR2: MNHEY and SVGAGI. The CDR3 has 14 amino acids. CDR3: CASSYLTERDTQYF. For the CDR3, the DNA is TGTGCCAGCAGTTACCTCACAGAGCGGGATACGCAGTATTTT.

The V gene is TRBV5-1, the J gene TRBJ2-2; the D gene is possibly TRBD2 (6 bases). Germline assignment: CDR1 SGHRS and CDR2 YFSETQ. The CDR3 runs 17 residues. V lost 4 bases, J lost 2 bases, and 18 bases lay in between. For the CDR3, the DNA is TGCGCCAGCAGCCTACCTGGACCGGGGGACAACACCGGGGAGCTGTTTTTT. Protein sequence: CASSLPGPGDNTGELFF.

This clonotype was counted a few times. The V call is TRBV29-1, the J call TRBJ1-2; 9 nucleotides line up with TRBD1. In germline, CDR1 is SQVTM, CDR2 ANQGSEA. Unmatched junction bases numbered 5, after V lost 7 bases and J lost 5 bases. This CDR3 spans 12 amino acids. DNA of the CDR3: TGCAGCGCTTCGGGACAGGGATATGGCTACACCTTC. As protein: CSASGQGYGYTF. Based on the CDR3 plus reference TRBV29-1 and TRBJ1-2, the full variable domain is SAVISQKPSRDICQRGTSLTIQCQVDSQVTMMFWYRQQPGQSLTLIATANQGSEATYESGFVIDKFPISRPNLTFSTLTVSNMSPEDSSIYLCSASGQGYGYTFGSGTRLTVV.

This clonotype has a count of ten or more. The gene calls are TRBV6-2 or TRBV6-3 and TRBJ2-1, with D perhaps given as TRBD1 or TRBD2 (6 bases each). CDR3 length: 12 residues. V was trimmed by 4 bases and J by 9 bases, leaving 10 bases between them. Germline V CDR1 and CDR2: MNHEY, SVGEGT. The CDR3 region has the DNA TGTGCCAGCAGTTTATGGGGGGCTGAGCAGTTCTTC. It encodes CASSLWGAEQFF.

The chain uses TRBV4-1 and TRBJ1-1, with no clear D. The V gene's germline CDR1 is MGHRA and CDR2 YSYEKL. CDR3 length equals 13 residues. V shed 6 bases and J shed 11 bases, with 19 bases lying between them. The CDR3 DNA reads TGCGCCAGCAGTCTAGAGGATCGGGAAGGGGCTTTCTTT. Translated: CASSLEDREGAFF.

This chain uses TRBV6-6 with TRBJ2-7, with 8 nucleotides matching TRBD2. Per germline, CDR1 MNHNY and CDR2 SVGAGI (reference sequence). This CDR3 contains 20 residues. The ends lost 4 bases at V and 3 bases at J; junction bases unmatched: 23. The CDR3 nucleotides are TGTGCCAGCAGTTGGGCCCGCGGGGGGCTGACGTGGATTAGGGACTACGAGCAGTACTTC. Its protein product is CASSWARGGLTWIRDYEQYF.

This clonotype has ten or more counts. V and J are TRBV5-1 and TRBJ1-1; D not certain. Germline V CDR1 and CDR2: SGHRS, YFSETQ. The V gene lost 2 bases and the J gene lost 2 bases, with 1 base spanning the gap. The CDR3 is 11 amino acids. CDR3 protein: CASSFNTEAFF. CDR3 sequence (DNA): TGCGCCAGCAGCTTTAACACTGAAGCTTTCTTT.

This clonotype was seen a handful of times. The rearrangement links TRBV7-2 to TRBJ2-1, with 7 bases aligning to TRBD2. Germline V CDR1 and CDR2: SGHTA, FQGNSA. Losses at the gene ends were 1 base for V and 7 bases for J; bases not matched to a gene: 7. This CDR3 region has 15 residues. The CDR3 here is CASSLGWLGGNEQFF. DNA for the CDR3: TGTGCCAGCAGCTTAGGGTGGCTCGGGGGGAATGAGCAGTTCTTC.